The 19 T cell receptor beta chains below come from one sample, sequenced in a study of PD-L1 blockade in urothelial cancer. Time point in this sample: pretreatment peripheral blood. The data were produced by immunoSEQ multiplex PCR, yet TCRdb's version contains in-frame clones alone and is incomplete. Of around 63,000 clones listed, approximately 80% were seen once; the top ten hold around 5.7%. Sequencing used PBMCs, obtained around atezolizumab (anti-PD-L1) treatment. The receptors come from a man aged 65 to 85 with urothelial cancer.

The chain combines TRBV13 with TRBJ2-1, with TRBD2 matching 13 bases. Germline V lookup: CDR1 PRHDT, CDR2 FYEKMQ (reference sequence). This CDR3 is built from 18 residues. With 5 bases clipped from V and 6 bases from J, the junction kept 13 bases outside the gene matches. Here the CDR3 reads CASSDGTSGTALSNEQFF. The CDR3 bases are TGTGCCAGCAGCGATGGGACTAGCGGGACAGCCCTCAGCAATGAGCAGTTCTTC.

This chain links TRBV6-4 with TRBJ2-7, with D perhaps TRBD2 (6 bases). Germline values: CDR1 MRHNA, CDR2 SNTAGT. The CDR3 spans 16 residues. V was cut by 6 bases and J by 0 bases, with 18 bases left in between. CDR3 sequence: CASRAPTSRSSYEQYF. The CDR3 coding sequence is TGTGCCAGCAGAGCGCCCACTAGCCGGAGCTCCTACGAGCAGTACTTC.

J is TRBJ2-5 and V is TRBV30, with D possibly matching TRBD2 (6 bases). The V end lost 4 bases, the J end lost 1 base, and 7 bases lay between the germline ends. CDR1 is GTSNPN and CDR2 is SVGIG in the germline V gene (reference sequence). The length of the CDR3 is 12 residues. The CDR3: CAWNSGQETQYF. The CDR3 DNA reads as TGTGCCTGGAATAGCGGCCAAGAGACCCAGTACTTC.

The chain employs TRBV7-8 and TRBJ2-7; 12 bases are shared with TRBD2. CDR3 length: 16 amino acids. Germline values: CDR1 SGHVS, CDR2 FQNEAQ. The V segment lost 3 bases and the J segment 7 bases; nucleotides outside the gene matches: 10. CDR3 sequence (DNA): TGTGCCAGCAGCTTCAAAATCGGGACTAGCGGGTTTGAGCAGTACTTC. As protein: CASSFKIGTSGFEQYF.

The chain joins TRBV6-5 to TRBJ2-5; 7 nucleotides align to TRBD2. V was pared by 7 bases and J by 5 bases, with 13 bases of the junction left unmatched. Germline V CDR1 and CDR2: MNHEY, SVGAGI. The CDR3 totals 15 residues. CDR3 sequence: CASTPRGGAGETQYF. CDR3 coding DNA: TGTGCCAGCACCCCCCGGGGAGGGGCGGGCGAGACCCAGTACTTC.

The gene calls are TRBV5-6 and TRBJ1-1; no firm D call. From germline, CDR1 is SGHDT and CDR2 YYEEEE. V shed 0 bases and J shed 0 bases, with 12 bases lying between them. This CDR3 region has 16 residues. CDR3 in amino acids: CASSLVGGLMNTEAFF. The CDR3 DNA is TGTGCCAGCAGCTTGGTAGGTGGACTGATGAACACTGAAGCTTTCTTT.

The chain is built from TRBV6-1 and TRBJ2-5; TRBD2 is a possible D gene (7 bases). The DNA end favors TRBJ2-7, so the J call may be wrong. CDR1 is MNHNS, CDR2 SASEGT, per germline. The CDR3 contains 15 residues. In DNA form, the CDR3 reads TGTGCCAGCAGTGAATGGTGGGGGGGCCGCTACGAGCAGTACTTC. Amino acid sequence: CASSEWWGGRYEQYF.

In this sample, this clone turned up a few times. The chain carries TRBV30 and TRBJ2-2; D is ambiguous. Trimming pared 0 bases from V and 0 bases from J, leaving 11 bases between. In germline, CDR1 is GTSNPN, CDR2 SVGIG (reference sequence). CDR3 length: 16 amino acids. CDR3 bases: TGTGCCTGGAGTGTACAAGCGTACACGAACACCGGGGAGCTGTTTTTT. This translates into CAWSVQAYTNTGELFF.

This clone was observed a few times. The chain couples TRBV7-2 to TRBJ2-5; 7 positions agree with TRBD1. This CDR3 is built from 14 residues. The germline V gene has CDR1 SGHTA and CDR2 FQGNSA. V dropped 3 bases and J dropped 2; count of bases not matched to a gene: 3. The CDR3 protein is CASSLGQPQETQYF. In nucleotides, the CDR3 is TGTGCCAGCAGCTTGGGACAGCCGCAAGAGACCCAGTACTTC.

The chain carries TRBV11-2 and TRBJ1-2, with D possibly being TRBD1 (6 bases). The germline V gene has CDR1 SGHAT and CDR2 FQNNGV. V lost 1 base, J lost 11 bases, and 14 bases lay in between. The CDR3 is 13 amino acids. The DNA for the CDR3 is TGTGCCAGCAGCTTAGGGGGCGGGCAGGGGTACACCTTC. Protein: CASSLGGGQGYTF. Supplemented by reference TRBV11-2 and TRBJ1-2, the full variable domain reads EAGVAQSPRYKIIEKRQSVAFWCNPISGHATLYWYQQILGQGPKLLIQFQNNGVVDDSQLPKDRFSAERLKGVDSTLKIQPAKLEDSAVYLCASSLGGGQGYTFGSGTRLTVV.

The chain recombines TRBV2 with TRBJ1-2, with TRBD1 as a possible D gene (5 bases). The CDR3 contains 15 residues. With 4 bases removed from V and 8 bases from J, the gap between germline ends came to 20 bases. Germline-derived CDR1 and CDR2 are SNHLY and FYNNEI. This CDR3 is CASSGGRSDPKGYTF. The CDR3 DNA sequence: TGTGCCAGCAGTGGGGGCAGGTCGGATCCTAAAGGCTACACCTTC. Drawing the rest from reference TRBV2 and TRBJ1-2, the complete variable domain is EPEVTQTPSHQVTQMGQEVILRCVPISNHLYFYWYRQILGQKVEFLVSFYNNEISEKSEIFDDQFSVERPDGSNFTLKIRSTKLEDSAMYFCASSGGRSDPKGYTFGSGTRLTVV.

V is TRBV7-2 and J is TRBJ2-2; tentatively, D is TRBD1 (6 bases). Germline CDR1 and CDR2: SGHTA and FQGNSA. The V gene lost 4 bases and the J gene lost 4 bases, with 13 bases spanning the gap. CDR3 size: 15 residues. CDR3 loop: CASSSGVSRTGELFF. The CDR3 region has the DNA TGTGCCAGCAGCTCAGGGGTCAGTCGCACCGGGGAGCTGTTTTTT.

The rearrangement joins TRBV11-2 to TRBJ2-2; D is possibly TRBD1 (6 bases). The V gene lost 4 bases and the J gene lost 6 bases, with 12 bases spanning the gap. Germline CDR1 and CDR2: SGHAT and FQNNGV. The CDR3 is made up of 14 amino acids. This chain's CDR3 is CASSWKTGPGELFF. The CDR3, as DNA: TGTGCCAGCAGCTGGAAGACAGGTCCCGGGGAGCTGTTTTTT.

In its sample, this clone was seen once. The V gene is TRBV7-2, the J gene TRBJ2-7; 9 bases fit TRBD2. Looked up from germline, CDR1 is SGHTA and CDR2 is FQGNSA. CDR3 size: 15 residues. J was trimmed by 0 bases and V by 3 bases; bases with no gene match: 3. The CDR3: CASSFLAGFSYEQYF. CDR3 sequence (DNA): TGTGCCAGCAGCTTTCTAGCGGGGTTCTCCTACGAGCAGTACTTC.

V is TRBV28 and J is TRBJ1-1, with unresolved D. This CDR3 has 13 residues. The V gene lost 3 bases and the J gene lost 0 bases, with 5 bases spanning the gap. Germline V gene data show CDR1 as MDHEN and CDR2 as SYDVKM. The CDR3 is CASSFSVNTEAFF. Written as DNA, the CDR3 is TGTGCCAGCAGTTTCTCGGTGAACACTGAAGCTTTCTTT. The full variable domain, completed using reference TRBV28 and TRBJ1-1, is DVKVTQSSRYLVKRTGEKVFLECVQDMDHENMFWYRQDPGLGLRLIYFSYDVKMKEKGDIPEGYSVSREKKERFSLILESASTNQTSMYLCASSFSVNTEAFFGQGTRLTVV.

A few counts support this clone. This chain connects TRBV5-1 to TRBJ1-1, with a weak D call TRBD1 (6 bases). CDR3 length equals 17 residues. Germline V CDR1 and CDR2: SGHRS, YFSETQ. V lost 2 bases to trimming and J lost 11 bases, with 28 bases between them. CDR3 residues: CASSFGHVVAGGPGAFF. In DNA form, the CDR3 reads TGCGCCAGCAGCTTCGGTCACGTGGTCGCCGGGGGGCCAGGGGCTTTCTTT.

V is TRBV7-9 and J is TRBJ2-5, with TRBD1 matching over 9 bases. The germline V gene encodes CDR1 SEHNR and CDR2 FQNEAQ (reference sequence). This CDR3 spans 15 amino acids. V shed 2 bases and J 4 bases; nucleotides not matched to a gene: 5. CDR3 loop: CASSLQTGGPETQYF. The CDR3 nucleotides read TGTGCCAGCAGCTTACAAACAGGGGGCCCAGAGACCCAGTACTTC. The variable domain in full, completed from reference TRBV7-9 and TRBJ2-5, reads DTGVSQNPRHKITKRGQNVTFRCDPISEHNRLYWYRQTLGQGPEFLTYFQNEAQLEKSRLLSDRFSAERPKGSFSTLEIQRTEQGDSAMYLCASSLQTGGPETQYFGPGTRLLVL.

The sample holds a few counts of this clone. The chain recombines TRBV4-3 with TRBJ1-5; D is uncertain. The V end was cut by 1 base, the J end by 7 bases, with 8 bases between. The length of the CDR3 is 13 residues. Germline CDR1 reads LGHNA; CDR2 reads YSLEER. The CDR3 here is CASSQGREQPQHF. CDR3 sequence (DNA): TGCGCCAGCAGCCAAGGCCGGGAGCAGCCCCAGCATTTT.

This sequence joins TRBV15 and TRBJ1-2; D might be TRBD1 (6 bases). In germline, CDR1 is LNHNV, CDR2 YYDKDF (reference sequence). Trimming removed 0 bases at V and 7 bases at J, with 12 bases between. The CDR3 spans 14 residues. The chain's CDR3 is CATSRDMGAAGYTF. In DNA, the CDR3 is TGTGCCACCAGCAGAGATATGGGGGCGGCTGGCTACACCTTC.